Shown below are 7 T cell receptor beta chains from a single sample sequenced in a study of post-analysis software for immune sequencing data. Findings and limits, study-wide: Patients had higher frequencies than controls of four to six TRBV segments, including TRBV5-6, TRBV5-1 and TRBV20-1.

Which antigens these TCRs recognize remains unknown. Unique molecular identifiers were present in the TCR beta cDNA libraries. TCRdb recomputed calls from the PCR reads with MiXCR, one row per CDR3 protein. This table holds approximately 770,000 distinct CDR3 sequences, around 46% found once. Sequencing input: blood. The receptors come from a girl aged 10-17 years with multiple sclerosis.

The sample holds a few counts of this clonotype. The gene calls are TRBV20-1 and TRBJ2-4; possible D gene TRBD1, 5 bases. Trimming cost V 6 bases and J 8 bases, with 17 bases left between them. The CDR3 contains 13 residues. CDR1 is DFQATT, CDR2 SNEGSKA, per germline (reference sequence). The DNA for the CDR3 is TGCAGTGCCCTAAGGACATCCCATGACATTCAGTACTTC. It codes for CSALRTSHDIQYF.

The rearrangement links TRBV5-1 to TRBJ2-5; 8 bases are a match to TRBD1. The trim removed 4 bases at V and 1 base at J, leaving 6 bases unmatched. This CDR3 has 15 amino acids. CDR1 and CDR2 (germline): SGHRS, YFSETQ. This CDR3 is CASSNRTGFQETQYF. The CDR3 DNA reads as TGCGCCAGCAGCAACCGGACAGGGTTCCAAGAGACCCAGTACTTC. Combining the CDR3 with reference TRBV5-1 and TRBJ2-5 gives the whole variable domain KAGVTQTPRYLIKTRGQQVTLSCSPISGHRSVSWYQQTPGQGLQFLFEYFSETQRNKGNFPGRFSGRQFSNSRSEMNVSTLELGDSALYLCASSNRTGFQETQYFGPGTRLLVL.

J is TRBJ1-4 and V is TRBV20-1; D is possibly TRBD1 (5 bases). V was cut by 5 bases and J by 7 bases, with 11 bases left in between. This CDR3 region has 12 residues. Germline V lookup: CDR1 DFQATT, CDR2 SNEGSKA (reference sequence). The CDR3 spells CSASGAFEKLFF. The CDR3 DNA sequence: TGCAGTGCTTCCGGGGCCTTTGAAAAACTGTTTTTT.

This clonotype occurred a few times. V usage is TRBV7-3 and J usage is TRBJ2-7; 7 bases agree with TRBD2. CDR1 SGHTA and CDR2 FQGTGA come from the germline V gene. The CDR3 sequence is 15 residues long. Trimming cost V 4 bases and J 5 bases; bases outside gene matches: 11. CDR3 in amino acids: CASSSGDYIPDEQYF. The CDR3 DNA is TGTGCCAGCAGCTCGGGGGACTACATCCCTGACGAGCAGTACTTC. Full variable domain (missing parts from reference TRBV7-3 and TRBJ2-7): GAGVSQTPSNKVTEKGKYVELRCDPISGHTALYWYRQSLGQGPEFLIYFQGTGAADDSGLPNDRFFAVRPEGSVSTLKIQRTERGDSAVYLCASSSGDYIPDEQYFGPGTRLTVT.

The chain is built from TRBV9 and TRBJ2-7; D not certain. The CDR3 spans 14 residues. V lost 0 bases and J 1 base, leaving 8 bases between the germline ends. CDR1 and CDR2 (germline): SGDLS, YYNGEE. The CDR3 reads CASSVAPSSYEQYF. CDR3 bases: TGTGCCAGCAGCGTAGCCCCTTCTTCCTACGAGCAGTACTTC.

The chain carries TRBV29-1 and TRBJ2-7, with 10 bases aligning to TRBD2. Germline V lookup: CDR1 SQVTM, CDR2 ANQGSEA. CDR3 length: 16 amino acids. V lost 4 bases and J lost 5; bases outside the gene matches: 14. The DNA for the CDR3 is TGCAGCGTTGTTTCGCCTAGCGGGAGAGAGAGGCACGAGCAGTACTTC. Its protein is CSVVSPSGRERHEQYF.

The V call is TRBV4-1, the J call TRBJ1-4, with 10 bases that match TRBD1. With 3 bases clipped from V and 7 bases from J, the junction kept 8 bases outside the gene matches. The V gene's germline CDR1 is MGHRA and CDR2 YSYEKL. The CDR3 length is 16 residues. The CDR3 region is CASSHPGTGDPEKLFF. The DNA for the CDR3 is TGCGCCAGCAGCCATCCCGGGACAGGGGACCCTGAAAAACTGTTTTTT.